The present entry profiles one T cell receptor (beta chain) with its context. Here immunoSEQ multiplex PCR was the method, and the copy in TCRdb shows in-frame clones only, minus some. The profile shows 150,000 to 250,000 clones, roughly nine tenths of them singletons. The data are from a study of blood T cell repertoires in COVID-19. Per germline, CDR1 KGHDR and CDR2 SFDVKD. This CDR3 has 13 amino acids. The V gene lost 1 base and the J gene lost 6 bases, with 7 bases spanning the gap. The source of this sequence is a woman in her 30s who had recovered from COVID-19. Specimen: PBMCs or T cells enriched from blood (not recorded which). The chain recombines TRBV24-1 with TRBJ2-3; D gene ambiguous. The CDR3 loop reads CATSDLGGDTQYF. The CDR3 nucleotides read TGTGCCACCAGTGATTTAGGCGGCGATACGCAGTATTTT.